These T cell receptor beta chains were read from a single sample in a study of blood T cell repertoires in COVID-19. Clones were sequenced by immunoSEQ multiplex PCR, and TCRdb holds only the in-frame ones, with some missing. In the table there are about 140,000 clones, approximately 79% of which are singletons. Sequencing was performed on peripheral blood. Source of these receptors: a man in his forties or fifties with active or convalescent COVID-19. CDR3s include the opening cysteine and the closing phenylalanine or tryptophan. Each record gives: V gene, D gene, J gene, clone size, CDR3 protein, CDR3 DNA. A D gene is named only where the DNA matches it firmly. The size entry is marked missing in some rows and otherwise reads once, few, many or a size class.

TRBV2,NA,TRBJ1-3,NA,CASRESSGNTIYF,TGTGCCAGCAGGGAGAGCTCTGGAAACACCATATATTTT
TRBV19,TRBD1,TRBJ1-5,NA,CASRNRGSDNQPQHF,TGTGCCAGTAGGAACAGGGGATCGGACAATCAGCCCCAGCATTTT
TRBV5-1,NA,TRBJ2-7,NA,CASSLAGTHSYEQYF,TGCGCCAGCAGCTTGGCCGGGACTCATTCCTACGAGCAGTACTTC
TRBV2,TRBD1,TRBJ1-5,NA,CASSSRGDQPQHF,TGTGCCAGCAGCTCCAGGGGGGACCAGCCCCAGCATTTT
TRBV28,NA,TRBJ1-4,once,CASSLGGEKLFF,TGTGCCAGCAGTTTAGGGGGGGAAAAACTGTTTTTT
TRBV7-9,TRBD1,TRBJ2-1,NA,CASSLGSRDRGHEQFF,TGTGCCAGCAGCTTAGGGTCCCGGGACAGGGGCCATGAGCAGTTCTTC
TRBV3-1/TRBV3-2,TRBD1,TRBJ2-7,NA,CASSPTGVEQYF,TGTGCCAGCAGCCCCACAGGGGTCGAGCAGTACTTC
TRBV1,NA,TRBJ1-4,NA,CTSSQGQGAATNEKLFF,TGCACCAGCAGCCAAGGGCAGGGGGCTGCAACTAATGAAAAACTGTTTTTT
TRBV28,NA,TRBJ2-7,NA,CASSYLPGEQYF,TGTGCCAGCAGTTACCTCCCAGGGGAGCAGTACTTC
TRBV10-3,NA,TRBJ1-2,NA,CAISESDSRYGYTF,TGTGCCATCAGTGAGTCGGACAGTCGCTATGGCTACACCTTC
TRBV7-9,TRBD1,TRBJ2-1,NA,CASSTPTGGNEQFF,TGTGCCAGCAGCACCCCAACAGGGGGCAATGAGCAGTTCTTC
TRBV19,TRBD1,TRBJ1-5,NA,CASSIGYGRGRSGNQPQHF,TGTGCCAGTAGTATAGGGTACGGCAGGGGGCGTTCCGGCAATCAGCCCCAGCATTTT
TRBV28,NA,TRBJ2-2,NA,CASRGLLQGTGGELFF,TGTGCCAGCAGAGGCCTTTTACAGGGAACGGGCGGGGAGCTGTTTTTT
TRBV24-1,NA,TRBJ2-7,NA,CATSDGGGQYF,TGTGCCACCAGTGATGGGGGAGGGCAGTACTTC
TRBV24-1,NA,TRBJ2-3,NA,CATSDSEGGGMWGTDTQYF,TGTGCCACCAGTGATTCGGAGGGTGGCGGGATGTGGGGCACAGATACGCAGTATTTT
TRBV5-5,TRBD1,TRBJ1-6,NA,CASSLTGQGSPLHF,TGTGCCAGCAGCTTAACCGGACAGGGTTCACCCCTCCACTTT
TRBV19,TRBD2,TRBJ2-7,once,CASSPRTSGRAPIYEQYF,TGTGCCAGTAGTCCCCGGACTAGCGGGAGGGCCCCCATCTACGAGCAGTACTTC
TRBV28,NA,TRBJ2-7,NA,CASMNSPYEQYF,TGTGCCAGCATGAACAGCCCCTACGAGCAGTACTTC
TRBV11-2,NA,TRBJ2-7,NA,CASSLMAGRGFSYEQYF,TGTGCCAGCAGCTTAATGGCGGGCAGGGGATTCTCCTACGAGCAGTACTTC
TRBV28,NA,TRBJ1-2,NA,CASSLNAKRNYGYTF,TGTGCCAGCAGTTTAAACGCCAAGAGAAACTATGGCTACACCTTC
TRBV5-4,NA,TRBJ1-5,NA,CASSLAGGNQPQHF,TGTGCCAGCAGCTTGGCGGGGGGGAATCAGCCCCAGCATTTT
TRBV6-5,NA,TRBJ2-7,NA,CASSYSWDNSYEQYF,TGTGCCAGCAGTTACTCGTGGGACAACTCCTACGAGCAGTACTTC
TRBV15,TRBD1,TRBJ2-7,NA,CATSPGTGGSYEQYF,TGTGCCACCAGCCCCGGGACAGGGGGCTCCTACGAGCAGTACTTC
TRBV19,TRBD1,TRBJ2-5,once,CASSQGQGYATQYF,TGTGCCAGTAGTCAAGGACAGGGGTACGCGACCCAGTACTTC
TRBV28,NA,TRBJ1-5,NA,CASSLTGTRASNQPQHF,TGTGCCAGCAGTTTAACCGGGACAAGAGCCAGCAATCAGCCCCAGCATTTT
TRBV11-2,TRBD1,TRBJ2-5,NA,CASSSITGGLETQYF,TGTGCCAGCAGCTCCATAACAGGGGGCCTCGAGACCCAGTACTTC